The clone carrying this TCR beta chain was recorded only once. No antigen is known for it. The germline CDR1 and CDR2 sequences are SEHNR and FQNEAQ (reference sequence). V lost 1 base and J 5 bases, leaving 5 bases between the germline ends. This CDR3 comprises 13 residues. The data are from a study of identifying expanded T cells in peripheral blood. General study results and limits: Technical replicates showed about 1.1 changed clones; approximately 2 weeks 15 to 20; four weeks 19.

Data came from immunoSEQ multiplex PCR; TCRdb stores just in-frame clones and leaves some out. The profile shows about 81,000 clones, around 84% of them singletons. Collection occurred without any documented infections or immune events in donors. Sample: blood. This clonotype originated in a person aged 18-70 years in good health. This chain connects TRBV7-9 to TRBJ1-4; D remains ambiguous. The chain's CDR3 is CASSLVANEKLFF. The DNA for the CDR3 is TGTGCCAGCAGCTTAGTAGCCAATGAAAAACTGTTTTTT. Variable domain in full (rest from reference TRBV7-9 and TRBJ1-4): DTGVSQNPRHKITKRGQNVTFRCDPISEHNRLYWYRQTLGQGPEFLTYFQNEAQLEKSRLLSDRFSAERPKGSFSTLEIQRTEQGDSAMYLCASSLVANEKLFFGSGTQLSVL.